Below are 28 T cell receptor beta chains sequenced from a single sample in a study of T cell responses to AZD1222 COVID-19 vaccine. This table comes from immunoSEQ multiplex PCR, and its TCRdb copy is limited to in-frame clones, with some not included. The sample carries about 120,000 clones, 90% recorded once. Specimen: peripheral blood, collected on day 0 of AZD1222 vaccination. Source of these receptors: an adult in good health.

This clone appeared a single time. The chain has TRBV6-5 and TRBJ1-2, with D unresolved. From germline, CDR1 is MNHEY and CDR2 SVGAGI. The CDR3 spans 12 residues. V gave up 5 bases and J gave up 8 bases, with 12 bases separating them. CDR3 sequence reads: CASSIGVGGYTF. The DNA of the CDR3 is TGTGCCAGCAGTATTGGAGTTGGGGGCTACACCTTC.

V usage is TRBV28 and J usage is TRBJ1-2; D unclear. Germline-derived CDR1 and CDR2 are MDHEN and SYDVKM. The CDR3 is 13 amino acids. Trimming stripped 8 bases from V and 4 bases from J, with 14 bases between. CDR3 in amino acids: CASLTAGIYGYTF. DNA for the CDR3: TGTGCCAGCTTAACGGCGGGGATCTATGGCTACACCTTC.

V gene TRBV2 combines with J gene TRBJ2-1; 13 bases align to TRBD2. Germline-derived CDR1 and CDR2 are SNHLY and FYNNEI. The V and J ends lost 7 bases and 8 bases, in that order; junction bases with no gene match: 8. This CDR3 is 15 amino acids long. DNA of the CDR3: TGTGCCAGCAAGCTACTAGCGGGGGGGGGCGATGAGCAGTTCTTC. Residues: CASKLLAGGGDEQFF.

The chain has TRBV7-6 and TRBJ2-2, with 7 bases matching TRBD1. CDR1 and CDR2 from the germline V gene are SGHVS and FNYEAQ. This CDR3 is 16 amino acids long. With V trimmed by 8 bases and J by 4 bases, 13 bases remained unmatched. The CDR3: CASERTAQGITGELFF. The CDR3 DNA reads TGTGCCAGCGAGCGCACGGCACAGGGGATCACCGGGGAGCTGTTTTTT.

The CDR3 reads CAWSGVDTGELFF. In DNA form, the CDR3 reads TGTGCCTGGAGTGGGGTCGACACCGGGGAGCTGTTTTTT. This rearrangement joins TRBV30 to TRBJ2-2, with D hard to call. V lost 1 base, J lost 3 bases, and 6 bases lay in between. This CDR3 is built from 13 residues. Germline lookup yields CDR1 GTSNPN and CDR2 SVGIG (reference sequence). Full variable domain (remainder filled in from reference TRBV30 and TRBJ2-2): SQTIHQWPATLVQPVGSPLSLECTVEGTSNPNLYWYRQAAGRGLQLLFYSVGIGQISSEVPQNLSASRPQDRQFILSSKKLLLSDSGFYLCAWSGVDTGELFFGEGSRLTVL.

The chain joins TRBV27 to TRBJ1-3; maybe TRBD1 (6 bases). The CDR3 is made up of 15 amino acids. Germline values: CDR1 MNHEY, CDR2 SMNVEV (reference sequence). Trimming removed 4 bases at V and 0 bases at J, with 10 bases between. Written as DNA, the CDR3 is TGTGCCAGCAGTTGGACAGCTTCCTCTGGAAACACCATATATTTT. This encodes CASSWTASSGNTIYF.

There are a few counts of this clone. The chain combines TRBV28 with TRBJ2-7; D gene uncertain. V shed 3 bases and J shed 2 bases, with 17 bases lying between them. CDR1 is MDHEN and CDR2 is SYDVKM in the germline V gene. CDR3 length: 16 amino acids. As DNA, the CDR3 is TGTGCCAGCAGTTTGGTTACCCGGGTCTTGGCCTACGAGCAGTACTTC. It codes for CASSLVTRVLAYEQYF.

The rearrangement uses TRBV5-1 and TRBJ2-1; 9 nucleotides line up with TRBD2. Germline lookup yields CDR1 SGHRS and CDR2 YFSETQ. This CDR3 region has 15 residues. V was pared by 3 bases and J by 4 bases, with 5 bases of the junction left unmatched. CDR3 loop: CASSSAGGLYNEQFF. CDR3 DNA sequence: TGCGCCAGCAGCTCAGCGGGGGGACTTTACAATGAGCAGTTCTTC.

V gene TRBV7-9 combines with J gene TRBJ1-2; D gene unclear. The germline gives CDR1 SEHNR, CDR2 FQNEAQ (reference sequence). The CDR3 sequence is 12 residues long. Trimming removed 2 bases from V and 8 bases from J, with 9 bases in between. CDR3 protein: CASSLSLSGYTF. Here the CDR3 DNA reads TGTGCCAGCAGCTTATCCCTATCCGGCTACACCTTC.

A few counts support this clone. The V call is TRBV6-6, the J call TRBJ2-7; 9 nucleotides agree with TRBD1. This CDR3 comprises 17 residues. V shed 6 bases and J 2 bases; nucleotides not matched to a gene: 14. Per germline, CDR1 MNHNY and CDR2 SVGAGI (reference sequence). CDR3 in DNA: TGTGCCAGCAGCCGAACAATGGGACAGGGCTGGACCTACGAGCAGTACTTC. It encodes CASSRTMGQGWTYEQYF.

This chain joins TRBV27 and TRBJ2-7; weak D call: TRBD1 (6 bases). Trimming took 0 bases from V and 1 from J, leaving 13 bases between them. The CDR3 sequence is 16 residues long. Looked up from germline, CDR1 is MNHEY and CDR2 is SMNVEV (reference sequence). The chain's CDR3 is CASSLSYGTSSYEQYF. In DNA, the CDR3 is TGTGCCAGCAGTTTATCGTACGGGACATCATCCTACGAGCAGTACTTC.

This clone was seen more than once but under ten times. CDR3 in DNA: TGTGCCAGCAGTCAGGGGGGCGGGGAGCTGTTTTTT. This codes for CASSQGGGELFF. The chain links TRBV6-6 to TRBJ2-2, with D perhaps TRBD1 (7 bases). V lost 5 bases and J 7 bases, leaving 8 bases between the germline ends. The CDR3 sequence is 12 residues long. Germline lookup yields CDR1 MNHNY and CDR2 SVGAGI (reference sequence).

This clone has a handful of counts. The chain combines TRBV7-8 with TRBJ2-2; perhaps TRBD2 as D (5 bases). The V end lost 5 bases, the J end lost 2 bases, and 21 bases lay between the germline ends. Germline CDR1 is SGHVS and CDR2 is FQNEAQ. The CDR3 is 18 residues long. This chain's CDR3 is CASSPVERAASNTGELFF. The CDR3 DNA sequence: TGTGCCAGCAGCCCAGTCGAGAGGGCGGCGAGTAACACCGGGGAGCTGTTTTTT.

The chain recombines TRBV5-4 with TRBJ2-7; D remains ambiguous. V was clipped by 0 bases and J by 6 bases, with 10 bases between them. The CDR3 sequence is 13 residues long. Germline V CDR1 and CDR2: SGHNT, YYREEE (reference sequence). CDR3 in DNA: TGTGCCAGCAGCTTGGAGTTGGCTCGCGAGCAGTACTTC. Translated: CASSLELAREQYF.

The chain links TRBV4-2 to TRBJ2-3; D gene uncertain. The CDR3 sequence is 16 residues long. CDR1 LGHNA and CDR2 YNFKEQ come from the germline V gene. V was pared by 0 bases and J by 2 bases, with 12 bases between. Here the CDR3 reads CASSQETSGYTDTQYF. The CDR3 bases are TGTGCCAGCAGCCAAGAGACTTCGGGTTACACAGATACGCAGTATTTT.

This clone was recorded once. This chain links TRBV30 with TRBJ2-7; TRBD1 is a possible D gene (6 bases). V lost 5 bases to trimming and J lost 3 bases, with 17 bases between them. This CDR3 comprises 14 residues. CDR1 GTSNPN and CDR2 SVGIG come from the germline V gene (reference sequence). The CDR3 sequence: CAWVDRTRNYEQYF. The CDR3, as DNA: TGTGCCTGGGTTGACAGGACCAGAAACTACGAGCAGTACTTC.

The chain is built from TRBV7-9 and TRBJ1-3; D is ambiguous. There are 14 residues in the CDR3. Germline CDR1 is SEHNR and CDR2 is FQNEAQ (reference sequence). Trimming removed 3 bases at V and 0 bases at J, with 6 bases between. The CDR3: CASSFLSSGNTIYF. DNA of the CDR3: TGTGCCAGCAGCTTCTTGAGCTCTGGAAACACCATATATTTT. The variable domain in full, with the rest retrieved from reference TRBV7-9 and TRBJ1-3, is DTGVSQNPRHKITKRGQNVTFRCDPISEHNRLYWYRQTLGQGPEFLTYFQNEAQLEKSRLLSDRFSAERPKGSFSTLEIQRTEQGDSAMYLCASSFLSSGNTIYFGEGSWLTVV.

The chain employs TRBV4-1 and TRBJ2-2; 13 nucleotides align to TRBD2. V shed 4 bases and J 5 bases; nucleotides not matched to a gene: 4. CDR1 MGHRA and CDR2 YSYEKL come from the germline V gene. CDR3 size: 16 residues. CDR3 DNA sequence: TGCGCCAGCAGCCCACTAGCGGGGGGGTTTACCGGGGAGCTGTTTTTT. Protein: CASSPLAGGFTGELFF.

V usage is TRBV5-1 and J usage is TRBJ1-1; D not resolved. The CDR3 loop spans 11 amino acids. Trimming took 7 bases from V and 8 from J, leaving 12 bases between them. Germline V lookup: CDR1 SGHRS, CDR2 YFSETQ. CDR3: CASAEGLEAFF. In nucleotides, the CDR3 is TGCGCCAGCGCCGAGGGTCTCGAAGCTTTCTTT.

This chain connects TRBV2 to TRBJ2-1; D perhaps matches TRBD2 (6 bases). Germline V gene data show CDR1 as SNHLY and CDR2 as FYNNEI. Between the trimmed V and J ends, which lost 7 bases and 4 bases, there was a span of 11 bases. There are 13 residues in the CDR3. The CDR3 bases are TGTGCCAGCAAAACGGGGGATTACAATGAGCAGTTCTTC. This translates into CASKTGDYNEQFF. The complete variable domain, with remaining parts taken from reference TRBV2 and TRBJ2-1, reads EPEVTQTPSHQVTQMGQEVILRCVPISNHLYFYWYRQILGQKVEFLVSFYNNEISEKSEIFDDQFSVERPDGSNFTLKIRSTKLEDSAMYFCASKTGDYNEQFFGPGTRLTVL.

V and J are TRBV11-2 and TRBJ2-7, with D perhaps TRBD1 (5 bases). This CDR3 spans 16 amino acids. Germline CDR1 reads SGHAT; CDR2 reads FQNNGV. The V and J ends lost 5 bases and 6 bases respectively, with 23 bases between them. The CDR3 DNA reads as TGTGCCAGCAGCCAACGGGTCCCCTGGGGCTGGGGCGAGCAGTACTTC. It is translated as CASSQRVPWGWGEQYF.

The chain joins TRBV4-2 to TRBJ2-1, with TRBD2 identical over 11 bases. V shed 3 bases, J shed 8 bases, and the junction held 12 bases outside the gene matches. Germline CDR1 and CDR2: LGHNA and YNFKEQ. The CDR3 is 17 amino acids. CDR3 in DNA: TGTGCCAGCAGCCACCGCCAGGGACTAGCGGTTTTGGATGAGCAGTTCTTC. Protein sequence: CASSHRQGLAVLDEQFF.

This chain connects TRBV4-1 to TRBJ2-3; 10 bases line up with TRBD2. The germline V gene has CDR1 MGHRA and CDR2 YSYEKL. CDR3 size: 16 residues. V lost 3 bases to trimming and J lost 2 bases; unmatched junction nucleotides: 5. The CDR3 spells CASSHPLAGVTDTQYF. The CDR3 coding sequence is TGCGCCAGCAGCCACCCTCTAGCGGGGGTCACAGATACGCAGTATTTT.

This clone is categorized as medium-sized. The rearrangement links TRBV2 to TRBJ1-2; D unresolved. The CDR3 consists of 12 residues. V lost 7 bases to trimming and J lost 3 bases, with 9 bases between them. Looked up from germline, CDR1 is SNHLY and CDR2 is FYNNEI. The CDR3 sequence: CASNTDYYGYTF. In nucleotides, the CDR3 is TGTGCCAGCAATACAGACTACTATGGCTACACCTTC.

V usage is TRBV7-9 and J usage is TRBJ1-5, with D perhaps TRBD1 (6 bases). Trimming stripped 4 bases from V and 0 bases from J, with 7 bases between. Germline CDR1 reads SEHNR; CDR2 reads FQNEAQ (reference sequence). The CDR3 is 14 residues long. The CDR3 loop reads CASSSDSSNQPQHF. Here the CDR3 DNA reads TGTGCCAGCAGCTCGGACAGTAGCAATCAGCCCCAGCATTTT.

Here the CDR3 DNA reads TGTGCCAGCTCACCTGCCGGTCCAGGCGGAGGCGAGCAGTACTTC. Residues: CASSPAGPGGGEQYF. The J gene is TRBJ2-7, the V gene TRBV18; possible D gene TRBD2, 5 bases. Between the trimmed V and J ends, which lost 3 bases and 6 bases, there was a span of 18 bases. Germline assignment: CDR1 KGHSH and CDR2 LQKENI. This CDR3 region has 15 residues.

The chain combines TRBV6-5 with TRBJ1-1; a possible D gene is TRBD1 (5 bases). The CDR3 consists of 14 residues. V was shortened by 0 bases and J by 1 base, with 6 bases between the two germline ends. The germline gives CDR1 MNHEY, CDR2 SVGAGI. CDR3 in amino acids: CASSYSDRNTEAFF. The CDR3 DNA reads as TGTGCCAGCAGTTACTCTGACAGGAACACTGAAGCTTTCTTT.

This clone was recorded once. The chain links TRBV10-3 to TRBJ1-2; 9 positions agree with TRBD1. Trimming took 4 bases from V and 3 from J; bases not matched to a gene: 3. The CDR3 consists of 14 residues. Germline lookup yields CDR1 ENHRY and CDR2 SYGVKD. The CDR3 nucleotides read TGTGCCATCAGTGCCGACAGGGGGTACTATGGCTACACCTTC. This encodes CAISADRGYYGYTF.